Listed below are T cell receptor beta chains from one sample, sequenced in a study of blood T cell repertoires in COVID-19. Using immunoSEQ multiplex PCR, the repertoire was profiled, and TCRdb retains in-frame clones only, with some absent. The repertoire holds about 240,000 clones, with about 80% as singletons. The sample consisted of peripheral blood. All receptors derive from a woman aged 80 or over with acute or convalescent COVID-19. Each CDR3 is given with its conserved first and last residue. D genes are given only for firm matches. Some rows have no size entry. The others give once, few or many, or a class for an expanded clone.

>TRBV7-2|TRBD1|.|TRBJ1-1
CASSLREGANTEAFF
TGTGCCAGCAGCTTACGGGAGGGGGCGAACACTGAAGCTTTCTTT
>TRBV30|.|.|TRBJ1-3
CAAYREKSGNTIYF
TGTGCCGCTTACAGGGAAAAATCTGGAAACACCATATATTTT
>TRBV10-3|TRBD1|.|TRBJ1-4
CAISEGQGAQEKLFF
TGTGCCATCAGTGAGGGGCAGGGGGCGCAGGAAAAACTGTTTTTT
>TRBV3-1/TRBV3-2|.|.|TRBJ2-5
CASSQGLHGTGETQYF
TGTGCCAGCAGCCAGGGACTTCATGGGACGGGAGAGACCCAGTACTTC
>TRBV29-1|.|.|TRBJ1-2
CSVDRGDYGYTF
TGCAGCGTTGATCGGGGGGACTATGGCTACACCTTC
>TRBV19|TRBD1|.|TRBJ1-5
CASRNSGTGGNQPQHF
TGTGCCAGCAGAAATTCCGGGACAGGGGGCAATCAGCCCCAGCATTTT
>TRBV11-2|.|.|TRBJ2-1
CASSLVRTDRSGEQFF
TGTGCCAGCAGCTTAGTGAGGACAGACCGTTCGGGTGAGCAGTTCTTC
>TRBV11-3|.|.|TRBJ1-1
CASSPDRGTEAFF
TGTGCCAGCAGCCCCGACAGAGGCACTGAAGCTTTCTTT
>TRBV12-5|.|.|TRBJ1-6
CASGSASDSPLHF
TGTGCTAGTGGTTCTGCTTCGGATTCACCCCTCCACTTT
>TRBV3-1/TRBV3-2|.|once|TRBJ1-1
CASSRQGSTEAFF
TGTGCCAGCAGCCGCCAGGGTAGCACTGAAGCTTTCTTT
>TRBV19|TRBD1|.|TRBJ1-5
CASSPRTGGVEPQHF
TGTGCCAGTAGTCCCAGGACAGGGGGCGTTGAGCCCCAGCATTTT
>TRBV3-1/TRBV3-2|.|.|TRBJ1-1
CASSQVGGGNTEAFF
TGTGCCAGCAGCCAAGTTGGGGGAGGAAACACTGAAGCTTTCTTT
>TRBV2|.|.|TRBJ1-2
CASRGGGVPNYGYTF
TGTGCCAGCCGTGGGGGGGGAGTTCCTAACTATGGCTACACCTTC
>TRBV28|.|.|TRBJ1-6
CASSPGGAGNSPLHF
TGTGCCAGCAGTCCCGGGGGGGCAGGGAATTCACCCCTCCACTTT
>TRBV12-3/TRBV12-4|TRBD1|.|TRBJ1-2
CASSRGQNYGYTF
TGTGCCAGCAGCCGGGGACAGAATTATGGCTACACCTTC